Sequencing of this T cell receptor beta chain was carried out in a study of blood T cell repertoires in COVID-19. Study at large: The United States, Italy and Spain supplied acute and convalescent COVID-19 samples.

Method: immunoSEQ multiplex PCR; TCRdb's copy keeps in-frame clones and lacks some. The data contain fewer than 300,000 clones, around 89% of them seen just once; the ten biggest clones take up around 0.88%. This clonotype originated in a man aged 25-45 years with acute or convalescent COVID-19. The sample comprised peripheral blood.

The DNA of the CDR3 is TGTGCCAGCAGTTACTCCTGGGGAGACACAGATACGCAGTATTTT. Translating gives CASSYSWGDTDTQYF. The chain joins TRBV6-6 to TRBJ2-3; D is perhaps TRBD2 (5 bases). Per the germline V gene, CDR1 is MNHNY and CDR2 is SVGAGI (reference sequence). V lost 0 bases and J 2 bases, leaving 9 bases between the germline ends. The CDR3 is 15 residues long.